The present TCR beta chain was sequenced within a study of blood T cell repertoires in COVID-19. Study as a whole: Some COVID-19 samples were acute and others convalescent; all came from the United States, Italy and Spain.

V lost 7 bases, J lost 3 bases, and 10 bases stayed unmatched. Germline V lookup: CDR1 MNHNY, CDR2 SVGAGI (reference sequence). The CDR3 is made up of 15 amino acids. This clone was counted ten times or more. Assay used: immunoSEQ multiplex PCR; TCRdb lists only in-frame clones, some missing. Seen here are a few hundred thousand clones, less than 90% observed once, and the top ten hold around 6.5%. This chain uses TRBV6-6 with TRBJ2-3; the match to TRBD2 covers 7 bases. Sample: peripheral blood. The sequence came from a man aged 55 to 70 with acute or convalescent COVID-19. The CDR3 is CASTPAGVRTDTQYF. The CDR3 nucleotides read TGTGCCAGCACTCCGGCGGGAGTGAGAACAGATACGCAGTATTTT.